The 30 T cell receptor beta chains given below trace back to one sample, sequenced in a study of T cell repertoires in cytomegalovirus infection. TCRdb redid the calling of the reads with MiXCR, one entry per CDR3 protein. Here the sample spans roughly 310,000 distinct CDR3 sequences, 17% being singletons. Material for sequencing was PBMCs. These receptors came from a human donor in good health (CMV status not recorded). Some clones in this sample may be carry-over from other donors' samples.

This clonotype was picked up many times. This chain joins TRBV7-2 and TRBJ2-3; 7 bases match TRBD2. J gave up 0 bases and V 9 bases, and 9 bases lay outside the gene matches. This CDR3 is built from 15 residues. The germline V gene has CDR1 SGHTA and CDR2 FQGNSA. The DNA for the CDR3 is TGTGCCAGTAGTCTTCAGCGGGGCAGCACAGATACGCAGTATTTT. This codes for CASSLQRGSTDTQYF.

This clonotype was seen a handful of times. CDR3 sequence reads: CASSLRGVTEAFF. CDR3 bases: TGTGCCAGCAGCTTACGAGGGGTAACTGAAGCTTTCTTT. This sequence joins TRBV11-1 and TRBJ1-1; D may be TRBD1 (5 bases). CDR3 length: 13 amino acids. V was clipped by 2 bases and J by 5 bases, with 9 bases between them. CDR1 and CDR2 (germline): SGHAT, FQDESV (reference sequence). The full variable domain, with the rest looked up from reference TRBV11-1 and TRBJ1-1, is EAEVAQSPRYKITEKSQAVAFWCDPISGHATLYWYRQILGQGPELLVQFQDESVVDDSQLPKDRFSAERLKGVDSTLKIQPAELGDSAMYLCASSLRGVTEAFFGQGTRLTVV.

There are a few counts of this clonotype. The V and J genes are TRBV20-1 and TRBJ2-7; 7 nucleotides line up with TRBD1. The CDR3 has 12 amino acids. Germline V CDR1 and CDR2: DFQATT, SNEGSKA (reference sequence). Trimming cost V 3 bases and J 7 bases; bases outside gene matches: 6. DNA for the CDR3: TGCAGTGCTAGTGAAGGGGGCGGTGAGCAGTACTTC. Amino acids: CSASEGGGEQYF.

This clonotype occurred many times. The rearrangement joins TRBV6-6 to TRBJ2-2, with D perhaps assigned TRBD1 or TRBD2 (6 bases each). This CDR3 contains 15 residues. V was shortened by 7 bases and J by 4 bases, with 16 bases between the two germline ends. Germline-derived CDR1 and CDR2 are MNHNY and SVGAGI (reference sequence). Here the CDR3 DNA reads TGTGCCAGCAATCGAGGGGGGCGAGTCACCGGGGAGCTGTTTTTT. Encoded protein: CASNRGGRVTGELFF.

This clonotype showed up just a few times. The CDR3 is CASMRLGSYEQYF. The CDR3 DNA follows: TGTGCCAGCATGAGACTGGGAAGCTACGAGCAGTACTTC. The chain has TRBV6-5 and TRBJ2-7; no definite D call. Germline V gene sequence: CDR1 MNHEY, CDR2 SVGAGI. Trimming shortened V by 7 bases and J by 3 bases, and 13 bases separated the two germline ends. This CDR3 has 13 residues.

At least ten counts were recorded for this clonotype. This sequence joins TRBV27 and TRBJ1-2; 8 bases are shared with TRBD1. This CDR3 region has 14 residues. Germline values: CDR1 MNHEY, CDR2 SMNVEV (reference sequence). The trim removed 4 bases at V and 6 bases at J, leaving 7 bases unmatched. CDR3 loop: CASSSRQGAHGYTF. The DNA for the CDR3 is TGTGCCAGCAGTTCCCGTCAGGGGGCTCATGGCTACACCTTC.

This rearrangement joins TRBV4-2 to TRBJ2-7; TRBD2 agrees at 10 bases. The CDR3 is 17 residues long. CDR1 is LGHNA, CDR2 YNFKEQ, per germline. Unmatched junction bases numbered 5, after V lost 0 bases and J lost 0 bases. CDR3 region: CASSQDPTSGYSYEQYF. CDR3 DNA sequence: TGTGCCAGCAGCCAAGACCCGACTAGCGGGTACTCCTACGAGCAGTACTTC.

The chain combines TRBV20-1 with TRBJ1-1, with D maybe TRBD1 (5 bases). Germline V gene lookup returns CDR1 DFQATT and CDR2 SNEGSKA (reference sequence). V lost 3 bases and J lost 0, with 11 bases in between. This CDR3 contains 14 residues. DNA of the CDR3: TGCAGTGCTAGGCGTGGGGGTATGAACACTGAAGCTTTCTTT. Residues: CSARRGGMNTEAFF.

This clonotype was recorded at least ten times. The chain employs TRBV6-2 or TRBV6-3 and TRBJ2-3; TRBD2 aligns across 11 bases. Trimming at V came to 6 bases and at J to 5 bases, leaving 13 bases not matched to a gene. The CDR3 has 17 residues. Germline CDR1 reads MNHEY; CDR2 reads SVGEGT. The CDR3 protein is CASRSGTSGSWVDTQYF. CDR3 coding DNA: TGTGCCAGCAGGAGTGGGACTAGCGGTTCCTGGGTAGATACGCAGTATTTT.

This clonotype was recorded at least ten times. V and J are TRBV7-9 and TRBJ1-4, with 7 bases that match TRBD1. The CDR3 runs 14 residues. The germline gives CDR1 SEHNR, CDR2 FQNEAQ (reference sequence). V shed 5 bases, J shed 7 bases, and the junction held 7 bases outside the gene matches. CDR3: CASSESGGGEKLFF. CDR3 DNA: TGTGCCAGCAGCGAATCAGGGGGGGGTGAAAAACTGTTTTTT.

The chain combines TRBV28 with TRBJ1-2; D call uncertain. The germline V gene encodes CDR1 MDHEN and CDR2 SYDVKM. The CDR3 runs to 13 residues. V was clipped by 4 bases and J by 8 bases, with 14 bases between them. CDR3 sequence: CASSSQDGNGYTF. The CDR3 nucleotides are TGTGCCAGCAGTTCCCAGGACGGAAACGGCTACACCTTC.

The chain employs TRBV18 and TRBJ1-5; the D gene is possibly TRBD1 (5 bases). The CDR3 has 14 residues. Germline V gene data show CDR1 as KGHSH and CDR2 as LQKENI. Trimming took off 3 bases at V and 5 bases at J, with 11 bases between the two ends. The CDR3 sequence is CASSPMRGDQPQHF. The CDR3 bases are TGTGCCAGCTCACCGATGAGGGGAGATCAGCCCCAGCATTTT.

The J gene is TRBJ1-5, the V gene TRBV7-9; no clear D. Germline V gene sequence: CDR1 SEHNR, CDR2 FQNEAQ (reference sequence). V shed 5 bases and J shed 7 bases, with 9 bases lying between them. The CDR3 sequence is 12 residues long. CDR3 protein: CASSRMEQPQHF. DNA for the CDR3: TGTGCCAGCAGCCGTATGGAGCAGCCCCAGCATTTT.

This clonotype has more than one count but fewer than ten. The genes are TRBV6-5 and TRBJ2-7; tentatively, D is TRBD1 or TRBD2 (5 bases each). Trimming pared 2 bases from V and 4 bases from J, leaving 15 bases between. Germline loops: CDR1 MNHEY, CDR2 SVGAGI. The length of the CDR3 is 15 residues. The CDR3 reads CASSYRPRDGYEQYF. In nucleotides, the CDR3 is TGTGCCAGCAGTTACCGACCCCGGGACGGATACGAGCAGTACTTC.

V gene TRBV5-1 combines with J gene TRBJ2-1; no firm D call. Germline CDR1 is SGHRS and CDR2 is YFSETQ. V lost 0 bases and J lost 8, with 9 bases in between. The CDR3 is 13 residues long. The CDR3 protein is CASSLALTDEQFF. For the CDR3, the DNA is TGCGCCAGCAGCTTGGCCCTAACAGATGAGCAGTTCTTC. The whole variable domain, remainder taken from reference TRBV5-1 and TRBJ2-1, is KAGVTQTPRYLIKTRGQQVTLSCSPISGHRSVSWYQQTPGQGLQFLFEYFSETQRNKGNFPGRFSGRQFSNSRSEMNVSTLELGDSALYLCASSLALTDEQFFGPGTRLTVL.

This clonotype showed up many times. V usage is TRBV7-2 and J usage is TRBJ1-3, with 8 bases fitting TRBD1. The V segment lost 5 bases and the J segment 4 bases; nucleotides outside the gene matches: 7. The germline V gene encodes CDR1 SGHTA and CDR2 FQGNSA. This CDR3 comprises 15 residues. The CDR3 sequence: CASSLRTGSGNTIYF. DNA of the CDR3: TGTGCCAGCAGCCTGCGGACAGGGTCGGGAAACACCATATATTTT.

The genes are TRBV4-1 and TRBJ2-5; D not certain. Trimming left V 4 bases short and J 4 bases short, with 13 bases between. The CDR3 extends over 14 amino acids. Germline loops: CDR1 MGHRA, CDR2 YSYEKL. CDR3 sequence: CASSLRPVVETQYF. CDR3 coding DNA: TGCGCCAGCAGCCTCCGACCGGTCGTAGAGACCCAGTACTTC.

This chain uses TRBV28 with TRBJ2-2; 10 positions agree with TRBD2. CDR1 is MDHEN, CDR2 SYDVKM, per germline. V gave up 6 bases and J gave up 2 bases; unmatched junction bases: 6. This CDR3 has 16 residues. CDR3 residues: CASSPGLARNTGELFF. CDR3 DNA: TGTGCCAGCAGCCCGGGACTAGCGCGTAACACCGGGGAGCTGTTTTTT.

This clonotype occurred many times. The chain recombines TRBV11-2 with TRBJ1-1, with D perhaps TRBD1 (5 bases). Trimming left V 1 base short and J 11 bases short, with 11 bases between. The length of the CDR3 is 12 residues. Germline assignment: CDR1 SGHAT and CDR2 FQNNGV. CDR3 coding DNA: TGTGCCAGCAGCTTAGTTCAGGGTTTGGCTTTCTTT. This sequence encodes CASSLVQGLAFF. Filled out from reference TRBV11-2 and TRBJ1-1, the complete variable domain reads EAGVAQSPRYKIIEKRQSVAFWCNPISGHATLYWYQQILGQGPKLLIQFQNNGVVDDSQLPKDRFSAERLKGVDSTLKIQPAKLEDSAVYLCASSLVQGLAFFGQGTRLTVV.

This clonotype was seen at least ten times. The chain links TRBV18 to TRBJ2-4; D possibly corresponds to TRBD1 (7 bases). The germline V gene encodes CDR1 KGHSH and CDR2 LQKENI. The germline V and J ends were trimmed by 3 bases and 10 bases, with 16 bases remaining between them. The length of the CDR3 is 14 residues. CDR3 bases: TGTGCCAGCTCACCGGAGGAGGGGGCGCAGATTCAGTACTTC. It is translated as CASSPEEGAQIQYF.

This clonotype was recorded a few times. The CDR3 region is CSVEAGPLAFF. Here the CDR3 DNA reads TGCAGCGTTGAGGCAGGCCCCTTGGCTTTCTTT. The chain carries TRBV29-1 and TRBJ1-1; D uncertain. V gave up 3 bases and J gave up 11 bases, with 13 bases separating them. CDR1 is SQVTM, CDR2 ANQGSEA, per germline. CDR3 length: 11 residues. The full variable domain, in which reference TRBV29-1 and TRBJ1-1 provide the parts outside the CDR3, is SAVISQKPSRDICQRGTSLTIQCQVDSQVTMMFWYRQQPGQSLTLIATANQGSEATYESGFVIDKFPISRPNLTFSTLTVSNMSPEDSSIYLCSVEAGPLAFFGQGTRLTVV.

This clonotype was counted at least ten times. The chain couples TRBV19 to TRBJ1-1; possibly TRBD1 for D (5 bases). The germline V gene has CDR1 LNHDA and CDR2 SQIVND (reference sequence). The CDR3 runs to 14 residues. V was clipped by 3 bases and J by 4 bases, with 12 bases between them. The CDR3 sequence is CASSIDSKGTEAFF. In DNA, the CDR3 is TGTGCCAGTAGTATTGACAGTAAGGGCACTGAAGCTTTCTTT.

The sample holds many counts of this clonotype. The chain has TRBV7-8 and TRBJ2-3, with 7 nucleotides matching TRBD2. Trimming cost V 1 base and J 6 bases; bases outside gene matches: 7. Germline-derived CDR1 and CDR2 are SGHVS and FQNEAQ. The CDR3 sequence is 15 residues long. CDR3: CASSLERFSGDTQYF. The CDR3 DNA is TGTGCCAGCAGCTTAGAGCGGTTTAGCGGGGATACGCAGTATTTT.

The chain is built from TRBV5-1 and TRBJ1-1; D is ambiguous. CDR1 is SGHRS and CDR2 is YFSETQ in the germline V gene. This CDR3 is built from 16 residues. The V and J ends lost 3 bases and 1 base respectively, with 16 bases between them. Written as DNA, the CDR3 is TGCGCCAGCAGCTCCTATGGGCCGACCCAGAACACTGAAGCTTTCTTT. This codes for CASSSYGPTQNTEAFF. The full variable domain, rest sourced from reference TRBV5-1 and TRBJ1-1, is KAGVTQTPRYLIKTRGQQVTLSCSPISGHRSVSWYQQTPGQGLQFLFEYFSETQRNKGNFPGRFSGRQFSNSRSEMNVSTLELGDSALYLCASSSYGPTQNTEAFFGQGTRLTVV.

This clonotype has only a few counts. The chain joins TRBV6-5 to TRBJ2-1, with D hard to call. The CDR3 consists of 13 residues. Germline V gives CDR1 MNHEY, CDR2 SVGAGI. Trimming took 4 bases from V and 6 from J, leaving 10 bases between them. This CDR3 is CASSSRRSNEQFF. The CDR3 DNA is TGTGCCAGCAGTTCCCGTCGTTCCAATGAGCAGTTCTTC.

A few counts support this clonotype. The chain combines TRBV5-4 with TRBJ2-3; the D call may be TRBD1 or TRBD2 (5 bases each). V lost 1 base and J 2 bases, leaving 8 bases between the germline ends. This CDR3 comprises 14 residues. Germline V gene lookup returns CDR1 SGHNT and CDR2 YYREEE (reference sequence). CDR3 in DNA: TGTGCCAGCAGCTTGAGGGACCCCACAGATACGCAGTATTTT. Translated: CASSLRDPTDTQYF.

CDR3 DNA sequence: TGTGCCAGCAGCCGAGGACAGGGACCGGCCGAAGCTTTCTTT. Residues: CASSRGQGPAEAFF. This chain uses TRBV6-5 with TRBJ1-1; 8 bases line up with TRBD1. Per germline, CDR1 MNHEY and CDR2 SVGAGI. CDR3 length: 14 amino acids. The V gene end was trimmed by 6 bases and the J gene end by 8 bases; junction bases not matched to a gene: 11.

J is TRBJ1-3 and V is TRBV20-1; the D gene is possibly TRBD1 (6 bases). The CDR3 sequence is 19 residues long. The V end was cut by 2 bases, the J end by 5 bases, with 28 bases between. Germline CDR1 reads DFQATT; CDR2 reads SNEGSKA (reference sequence). The CDR3 nucleotides are TGCAGTGCTAGACCGGGAGACAGGCGAGGATTTGGGGGGAGAAACACCATATATTTT. Translation gives CSARPGDRRGFGGRNTIYF.

For this clonotype: A read error is possible here, since a much larger clone lies one base away. The chain is built from TRBV19 and TRBJ2-1; maybe TRBD2 (7 bases). The CDR3 runs to 12 residues. The germline V gene encodes CDR1 LNHDA and CDR2 SQIVND (reference sequence). The CDR3 bases are TGTGCCAGTAGTATTCCGGGGGGCGAGCTGTTCTTC. Encoded protein: CASSIPGGELFF.

This clonotype was picked up many times. The rearrangement uses TRBV6-1 and TRBJ2-5, with D possibly being TRBD2 (6 bases). CDR1 and CDR2 from the germline V gene are MNHNS and SASEGT. V was trimmed by 2 bases and J by 1 base, leaving 8 bases between them. This CDR3 comprises 14 residues. The CDR3 here is CASSEYGGQETQYF. In DNA, the CDR3 is TGTGCCAGCAGTGAATACGGGGGCCAAGAGACCCAGTACTTC.